A single sample gave rise to the 26 T cell receptor beta chains below, sequenced in a study of beta chain features in type 1 diabetes. Of the isolated RNA, all was reverse transcribed, and so the sequenced material was expressed TCRB transcripts. Sequencing used immunoSEQ multiplex PCR; TCRdb keeps in-frame clones, though not all of them. The data contain under 900,000 clones, roughly 15% of them singletons. Sequenced sample: naive CD4+ T cells from blood. Receptor source: a woman younger than 35 in good health.

The chain uses TRBV28 and TRBJ2-1; a weak D match, TRBD2 (5 bases). Germline V gene data show CDR1 as MDHEN and CDR2 as SYDVKM. V was shortened by 1 base and J by 4 bases, with 14 bases between the two germline ends. The CDR3 runs to 16 residues. The CDR3 coding sequence is TGTGCCAGCAGTTTATACGGTGGTGGAGGATACAATGAGCAGTTCTTC. Its protein is CASSLYGGGGYNEQFF.

This rearrangement joins TRBV6-6 to TRBJ1-5, with a possible D match to TRBD1 (5 bases). The CDR3 totals 15 residues. V lost 4 bases and J 1 base, leaving 11 bases between the germline ends. Germline CDR1 MNHNY, CDR2 SVGAGI (reference sequence). For the CDR3, the DNA is TGTGCCAGCAGTTTCGGATCAGGGAGCAATCAGCCCCAGCATTTT. Protein: CASSFGSGSNQPQHF.

V gene TRBV2 combines with J gene TRBJ2-1; D is uncertain. With 4 bases removed from V and 5 bases from J, the gap between germline ends came to 3 bases. Germline loops: CDR1 SNHLY, CDR2 FYNNEI. The CDR3 has 11 amino acids. The CDR3 nucleotides are TGTGCCAGCAGTGGGGACAATGAGCAGTTCTTC. It specifies CASSGDNEQFF.

This clone turned up a few times. The chain links TRBV4-3 to TRBJ2-6; 7 bases map to TRBD2. The V gene's germline CDR1 is LGHNA and CDR2 YSLEER. The CDR3 covers 18 residues. V was clipped by 0 bases and J by 2 bases; unmatched bases: 7. CDR3 amino acids: CASSQEAGSGAGANVLTF. The DNA of the CDR3 is TGCGCCAGCAGCCAAGAAGCGGGCAGCGGGGCTGGGGCCAACGTCCTGACTTTC.

In this sample, this clone turned up a few times. The V and J genes are TRBV5-1 and TRBJ2-2; 8 nucleotides match TRBD2. Germline-derived CDR1 and CDR2 are SGHRS and YFSETQ. This CDR3 contains 18 residues. Germline trimming cut 4 bases from V and 2 bases from J; bases unmatched to any gene: 13. CDR3 loop: CASSPRASLAVNTGELFF. The CDR3 DNA reads as TGCGCCAGCAGCCCAAGGGCCTCACTAGCGGTCAACACCGGGGAGCTGTTTTTT.

This chain connects TRBV5-4 to TRBJ1-1, with D unresolved. CDR1 and CDR2 (germline): SGHNT, YYREEE (reference sequence). The ends were cut back, 0 bases at V and 1 base at J, with 10 bases in the middle. The length of the CDR3 is 15 residues. The CDR3 DNA follows: TGTGCCAGCAGCTTGGGGGTACCGGCGAACACTGAAGCTTTCTTT. Protein sequence: CASSLGVPANTEAFF. Supplemented by reference TRBV5-4 and TRBJ1-1, the full variable domain reads ETGVTQSPTHLIKTRGQQVTLRCSSQSGHNTVSWYQQALGQGPQFIFQYYREEENGRGNFPPRFSGLQFPNYSSELNVNALELDDSALYLCASSLGVPANTEAFFGQGTRLTVV.

This chain connects TRBV28 to TRBJ2-3; 8 nucleotides align to TRBD1. Looked up from germline, CDR1 is MDHEN and CDR2 is SYDVKM. V lost 4 bases to trimming and J lost 2 bases; unmatched junction nucleotides: 8. This CDR3 region has 16 residues. CDR3 amino acids: CASSSPGGWVTDTQYF. CDR3 in DNA: TGTGCCAGCAGTTCCCCAGGGGGCTGGGTCACAGATACGCAGTATTTT.

This clone appeared a few times. Additional DNA sequences in this sample encode the identical CDR3. The chain couples TRBV5-1 to TRBJ2-7; tentative D call: TRBD2 (6 bases). Trimming shortened V by 2 bases and J by 1 base, and 7 bases separated the two germline ends. The CDR3 length is 13 residues. CDR1 is SGHRS, CDR2 YFSETQ, per germline. The CDR3 region has the DNA TGCGCCAGCAGCTTCGGGGGATCCTACGAGCAGTACTTC. Protein product: CASSFGGSYEQYF.

DNA for the CDR3: TGTGCCAGCTCGGGACAGCTTCTCTACGAGCAGTACTTC. Translating it yields CASSGQLLYEQYF. The chain uses TRBV7-2 and TRBJ2-7, with 7 bases fitting TRBD1. The CDR3 is 13 amino acids. With 8 bases clipped from V and 3 bases from J, the junction kept 7 bases outside the gene matches. Germline assignment: CDR1 SGHTA and CDR2 FQGNSA. The variable domain in full, completed from reference TRBV7-2 and TRBJ2-7, reads GAGVSQSPSNKVTEKGKDVELRCDPISGHTALYWYRQSLGQGLEFLIYFQGNSAPDKSGLPSDRFSAERTGGSVSTLTIQRTQQEDSAVYLCASSGQLLYEQYFGPGTRLTVT.

This clone was counted between two and nine times. The J gene is TRBJ2-5, the V gene TRBV15, with D maybe TRBD1 (6 bases). The CDR3 extends over 15 amino acids. The V and J ends lost 0 bases and 5 bases respectively, with 13 bases between them. From germline, CDR1 is LNHNV and CDR2 YYDKDF (reference sequence). As DNA, the CDR3 is TGTGCCACCAGCAGAGATAAGGGGGTCGGGGAGACCCAGTACTTC. It specifies CATSRDKGVGETQYF.

In its sample, this clone was seen a few times. The chain carries TRBV19 and TRBJ2-5; D is undetermined. The CDR3 is made up of 13 amino acids. Germline lookup yields CDR1 LNHDA and CDR2 SQIVND (reference sequence). Trimming left V 10 bases short and J 4 bases short, with 16 bases between. CDR3 amino acids: CATASRARETQYF. The CDR3 DNA reads as TGTGCCACTGCCTCACGGGCCCGAGAGACCCAGTACTTC.

This clone turned up a few times. The sample carries other DNA sequences with the same CDR3. The chain links TRBV11-2 to TRBJ2-7; D unclear. The CDR3 extends over 14 amino acids. CDR1 and CDR2 from the germline V gene are SGHAT and FQNNGV. V gave up 1 base and J gave up 0 bases, with 7 bases separating them. CDR3 sequence (DNA): TGTGCCAGCAGCTTAGCTGCGGACTCCTACGAGCAGTACTTC. Its translation is CASSLAADSYEQYF. Together with reference TRBV11-2 and TRBJ2-7, the CDR3 gives the full variable domain: EAGVAQSPRYKIIEKRQSVAFWCNPISGHATLYWYQQILGQGPKLLIQFQNNGVVDDSQLPKDRFSAERLKGVDSTLKIQPAKLEDSAVYLCASSLAADSYEQYFGPGTRLTVT.

The V call is TRBV7-9, the J call TRBJ2-7, with D tentatively TRBD1 (5 bases). This CDR3 comprises 13 residues. Germline loops: CDR1 SEHNR, CDR2 FQNEAQ (reference sequence). V lost 3 bases and J 5 bases, leaving 11 bases between the germline ends. The CDR3, as DNA: TGTGCCAGCAGCTTTGGCAGGGTCAACGAGCAGTACTTC. Translated: CASSFGRVNEQYF. The full variable domain, its missing parts supplied by reference TRBV7-9 and TRBJ2-7, is DTGVSQNPRHKITKRGQNVTFRCDPISEHNRLYWYRQTLGQGPEFLTYFQNEAQLEKSRLLSDRFSAERPKGSFSTLEIQRTEQGDSAMYLCASSFGRVNEQYFGPGTRLTVT.

The genes are TRBV27 and TRBJ1-5; D gene unclear. This CDR3 is 12 amino acids long. Trimming left V 5 bases short and J 3 bases short, with 5 bases between. Germline values: CDR1 MNHEY, CDR2 SMNVEV (reference sequence). The CDR3 here is CASSDPNQPQHF. As DNA, the CDR3 is TGTGCCAGCAGTGACCCCAATCAGCCCCAGCATTTT.

This clone was counted a few times. The genes are TRBV10-3 and TRBJ2-7; 9 bases align to TRBD2. Unmatched junction bases numbered 6, after V lost 0 bases and J lost 0 bases. This CDR3 is 17 amino acids long. Germline loops: CDR1 ENHRY, CDR2 SYGVKD. The CDR3 coding sequence is TGTGCCATCAGTGAGTCGGCAGGGACTAGCTTCTCCTACGAGCAGTACTTC. Encoded protein: CAISESAGTSFSYEQYF.

This clone was seen more than once but under ten times. V usage is TRBV27 and J usage is TRBJ1-2; D is unresolved. Germline V gene lookup returns CDR1 MNHEY and CDR2 SMNVEV (reference sequence). Deletions cut 5 bases from V and 6 bases from J, with 16 bases between. The CDR3 has 14 amino acids. DNA for the CDR3: TGTGCCAGCAGTCATACCTGGGGAGGGAATGGCTACACCTTC. Translated: CASSHTWGGNGYTF.

This clone has a handful of counts. V and J are TRBV6-5 and TRBJ2-5; D not certain. The CDR3 is 11 residues long. Deletions cut 6 bases from V and 5 bases from J, with 7 bases between. The germline CDR1 and CDR2 sequences are MNHEY and SVGAGI. CDR3 coding DNA: TGTGCCAGCAGAAGACTCGAGACCCAGTACTTC. Its translation is CASRRLETQYF.

This clone came up a few times. The same CDR3 can be traced to other DNA sequences in this sample. The chain links TRBV6-6 to TRBJ2-4, with D possibly matching TRBD2 (6 bases). Germline lookup yields CDR1 MNHNY and CDR2 SVGAGI (reference sequence). The V and J ends lost 2 bases and 0 bases respectively, with 11 bases between them. The CDR3 has 16 amino acids. The CDR3 sequence is CASSYGRGLAKNIQYF. The CDR3 DNA is TGTGCCAGCAGTTACGGGCGGGGTCTAGCCAAAAACATTCAGTACTTC.

The V call is TRBV27, the J call TRBJ1-1; D may be TRBD1 (5 bases). CDR1 and CDR2 (germline): MNHEY, SMNVEV (reference sequence). Trimming took 6 bases from V and 6 from J, leaving 14 bases between them. The CDR3 loop spans 13 amino acids. The CDR3 region has the DNA TGTGCCAGCAGGAGAGGCCGGGGGTCTGAAGCTTTCTTT. Residues: CASRRGRGSEAFF.

V usage is TRBV4-2 and J usage is TRBJ1-6; 10 bases agree with TRBD1. Trimming removed 1 base from V and 10 bases from J; junction bases left unmatched: 4. CDR3 length equals 15 residues. CDR1 and CDR2 from the germline V gene are LGHNA and YNFKEQ. The CDR3 coding sequence is TGTGCCAGCAGCCAAGGGGGACAGGGGCACTCACCCCTCCACTTT. Residues: CASSQGGQGHSPLHF.

A few counts support this clone. This CDR3 is also generated by other DNA sequences in the sample. The V and J genes are TRBV2 and TRBJ2-7; no firm D call. In germline, CDR1 is SNHLY, CDR2 FYNNEI. This CDR3 spans 11 amino acids. V lost 1 base to trimming and J lost 4 bases, with 2 bases between them. Here the CDR3 reads CASSEVYEQYF. CDR3 DNA sequence: TGTGCCAGCAGTGAAGTTTACGAGCAGTACTTC.

The rearrangement uses TRBV5-4 and TRBJ2-1; a weak D match, TRBD2 (5 bases). The CDR3 spans 13 residues. CDR1 is SGHNT and CDR2 is YYREEE in the germline V gene (reference sequence). Trimming stripped 0 bases from V and 9 bases from J, with 10 bases between. The CDR3 loop reads CASSLGLAGEQFF. The CDR3, as DNA: TGTGCCAGCAGCTTGGGGCTAGCTGGTGAGCAGTTCTTC.

This clone has only one observation. The V gene is TRBV28, the J gene TRBJ2-7; D is uncertain. Germline assignment: CDR1 MDHEN and CDR2 SYDVKM. V was shortened by 3 bases and J by 2 bases, with 11 bases between the two germline ends. This CDR3 contains 14 residues. CDR3 residues: CASSFLSYTYEQYF. The CDR3 nucleotides read TGTGCCAGCAGTTTTTTGTCGTACACCTACGAGCAGTACTTC.

This clone was picked up a small number of times. The chain recombines TRBV4-3 with TRBJ2-5; no clear D gene. V lost 0 bases to trimming and J lost 5 bases, with 16 bases between them. Germline assignment: CDR1 LGHNA and CDR2 YSLEER. This CDR3 is 16 amino acids long. The CDR3 region is CASSQDTPRVGETQYF. The CDR3 DNA sequence: TGCGCCAGCAGCCAAGATACCCCCCGGGTGGGGGAGACCCAGTACTTC.

The rearrangement uses TRBV6-5 and TRBJ2-7; D unclear. This CDR3 spans 15 amino acids. V was cut by 2 bases and J by 2 bases, with 13 bases left in between. Germline CDR1 is MNHEY and CDR2 is SVGAGI. The CDR3 sequence is CASSYAGRLTYEQYF. CDR3 in DNA: TGTGCCAGCAGTTACGCAGGACGTTTAACCTACGAGCAGTACTTC.

This clone was counted only a few times. The CDR3 region has the DNA TGCGCCAGCAGCCAAGATGGCCTGGGACAGGGTGCGAACACCGGGGAGCTGTTTTTT. It codes for CASSQDGLGQGANTGELFF. This sequence joins TRBV4-3 and TRBJ2-2; 9 bases agree with TRBD1. The germline gives CDR1 LGHNA, CDR2 YSLEER. Unmatched junction bases numbered 8, after V lost 0 bases and J lost 0 bases. The CDR3 is 19 amino acids.